Each of the 6 T cell receptor beta chains below was sequenced from the same sample in a study of response to subunit inactivated influenza vaccine. TCRdb independently ran MiXCR on the RT-PCR reads; one entry per CDR3 protein. The sample has hundreds of thousands of distinct CDR3 sequences; about 15% are singletons. The sequenced sample was PBMCs from blood, obtained 14 days before vaccination. These receptor sequences come from a man in his fifties or sixties who received an inactivated influenza vaccine.

The chain carries TRBV7-2 and TRBJ2-7; a possible D gene is TRBD1 (5 bases). This CDR3 has 14 amino acids. With 5 bases removed from V and 4 bases from J, the gap between germline ends came to 15 bases. Germline-derived CDR1 and CDR2 are SGHTA and FQGNSA. CDR3 in DNA: TGTGCCAGCAGCCCAAGCAGGGTGAGGTACGAGCAGTACTTC. It encodes CASSPSRVRYEQYF.

This clonotype has ten or more counts. V and J are TRBV28 and TRBJ2-1, with 7 bases lining up with TRBD2. This CDR3 comprises 15 residues. Germline V gene data show CDR1 as MDHEN and CDR2 as SYDVKM. Trimming cost V 2 bases and J 11 bases; bases outside gene matches: 12. The CDR3 sequence: CASSLGISGTVKQFF. The CDR3 coding sequence is TGTGCCAGCAGTTTAGGAATCAGCGGGACCGTAAAGCAGTTCTTC.

This clonotype was detected only a few times. The gene calls are TRBV27 and TRBJ1-6; D perhaps matches TRBD1 (6 bases). Germline loops: CDR1 MNHEY, CDR2 SMNVEV (reference sequence). V was cut by 8 bases and J by 3 bases, with 14 bases left in between. The CDR3 runs to 15 residues. The CDR3 nucleotides are TGTGCCAGCGGGAGGGGGACGGACTATAATTCACCCCTCCACTTT. This translates into CASGRGTDYNSPLHF.

J is TRBJ2-1 and V is TRBV4-1; the match to TRBD2 covers 7 bases. The V gene's germline CDR1 is MGHRA and CDR2 YSYEKL. This CDR3 contains 21 residues. The V gene end was trimmed by 0 bases and the J gene end by 0 bases; junction bases not matched to a gene: 17. The CDR3 is CASSQEAPLGGAGVSYNEQFF. The CDR3, as DNA: TGCGCCAGCAGCCAAGAGGCCCCCCTGGGGGGTGCGGGGGTCTCCTACAATGAGCAGTTCTTC.

The V call is TRBV4-2, the J call TRBJ1-4, with D possibly matching TRBD1 (5 bases). The CDR3 contains 14 residues. Germline V CDR1 and CDR2: LGHNA, YNFKEQ. Between the trimmed V and J ends, which lost 3 bases and 8 bases, there was a span of 13 bases. CDR3 DNA sequence: TGTGCCAGCAGCCAGGCGGGGACGGGGGAAAAACTGTTTTTT. It encodes CASSQAGTGEKLFF.

The CDR3 DNA sequence: TGCGCCAGCAGCTTAGTTCCAAATAGCGGGGGGGGTAATGAGCAGTTCTTC. Its protein is CASSLVPNSGGGNEQFF. The chain combines TRBV5-1 with TRBJ2-1, with 11 bases aligning to TRBD2. V trimming: 2 bases; J trimming: 7 bases; junction bases outside the gene matches: 11. Germline assignment: CDR1 SGHRS and CDR2 YFSETQ. The CDR3 spans 17 residues.